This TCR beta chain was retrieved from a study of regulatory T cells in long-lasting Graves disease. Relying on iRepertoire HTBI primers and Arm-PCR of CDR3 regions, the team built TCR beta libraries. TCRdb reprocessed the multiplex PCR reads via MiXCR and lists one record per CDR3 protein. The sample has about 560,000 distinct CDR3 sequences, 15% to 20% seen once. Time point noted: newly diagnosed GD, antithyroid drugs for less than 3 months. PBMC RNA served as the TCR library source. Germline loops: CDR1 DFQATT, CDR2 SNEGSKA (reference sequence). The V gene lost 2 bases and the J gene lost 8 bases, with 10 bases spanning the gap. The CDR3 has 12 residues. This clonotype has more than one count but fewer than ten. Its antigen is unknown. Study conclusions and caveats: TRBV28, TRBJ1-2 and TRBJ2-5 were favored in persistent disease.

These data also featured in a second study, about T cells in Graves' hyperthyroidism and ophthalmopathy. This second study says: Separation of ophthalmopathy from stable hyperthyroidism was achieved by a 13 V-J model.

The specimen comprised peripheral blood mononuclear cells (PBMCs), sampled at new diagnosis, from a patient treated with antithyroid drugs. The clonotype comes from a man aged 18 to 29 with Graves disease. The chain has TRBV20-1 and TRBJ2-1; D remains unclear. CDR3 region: CSARRQFHEQFF. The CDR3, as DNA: TGCAGTGCTAGAAGGCAGTTCCATGAGCAGTTCTTC.